This T cell receptor beta chain was found in a study of cytomegalovirus exposure and HLA in healthy donors. Study-level results: Three chains linked to CMV were shown in vitro to be specific for CMV antigens.

Repertoires were generated with immunoSEQ multiplex PCR, while TCRdb's copy carries only in-frame clones and drops some. In the table there are a few hundred thousand clones, 70% to 90% of which are singletons. The germline V and J ends were trimmed by 3 bases and 7 bases, with 12 bases remaining between them. Germline values: CDR1 MRHNA, CDR2 SNTAGT. The CDR3 runs to 14 residues. A word on this clone: No antigen is known for it.

The source material was PBMCs. The sequence was obtained from a woman under 30 in good health and CMV-seronegative. The rearrangement joins TRBV6-4 to TRBJ2-2, with a weak D call TRBD2 (6 bases). The CDR3 sequence is CASSDRGGVGELFF. For the CDR3, the DNA is TGTGCCAGCAGTGATCGGGGAGGAGTCGGGGAGCTGTTTTTT.